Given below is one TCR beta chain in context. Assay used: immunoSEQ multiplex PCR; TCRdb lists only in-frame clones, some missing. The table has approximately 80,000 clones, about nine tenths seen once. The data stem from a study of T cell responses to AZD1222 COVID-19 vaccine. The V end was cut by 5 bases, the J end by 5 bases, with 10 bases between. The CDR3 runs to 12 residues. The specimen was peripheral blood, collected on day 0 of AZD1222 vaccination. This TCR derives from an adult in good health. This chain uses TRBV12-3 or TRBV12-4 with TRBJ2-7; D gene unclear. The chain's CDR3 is CASSPRGDEQYF. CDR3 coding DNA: TGTGCCAGCAGTCCCCGCGGTGACGAGCAGTACTTC.